This paragraph covers one T cell receptor beta chain sequence. Its target antigen remains unknown. No much larger clonotype is one base removed from it; base qualities were not supplied. Libraries were made using the immunoSEQ multiplex PCR assay. The original methods were these. During preprocessing, nonproductive sequences were removed, as were CDR3s that did not start with C, did not end with F or W, or were shorter than 7 amino acids. Antigen-specific clonotypes were called with the MANAFEST web app, based on expansion relative to reference and other culture wells. A clone was considered positive if significant expansion relative to the reference culture was observed in 2 of 3 replicate wells at an FDR below 0.05. A further requirement for positive clones was significant expansion compared with all other tandem wells, along with an odds ratio above 5. CDR3 homology was measured as pairwise Levenshtein distance, computed with the stringdist R package after trimming three terminal residues from each end. TCRdb re-hosts the immuneACCESS table, in-frame sequences only. Its copies lack some clones; in the studies checked, an unresolved V gene accounts for under half of them, and the cause for the rest is not known. V, J and clone size are taken as reported in that table, and D and trimming were inferred from the DNA itself. The sample table holds 20,000 to 25,000 clones, of which about 69% were seen once. The ten most abundant clones make up roughly 11% of the sample.

CD4+ T cells from unexposed donors were collected before the COVID-19 pandemic (2011-2018). After around 10 days of culture, CD4+ T cells were isolated with the EasySep CD4+ T cell isolation kit. As cell number allowed, CD4+ T cells from unexposed donors were tested for reactivity to SARS-CoV-2 S and N and to four common cold coronavirus spike pools. About 1.9 million PBMCs per well were cultured in IMDM with approximately 5% human AB serum and 9.5 to 10 IU/ml IL-2. Half of the culture medium was replaced with fresh IL-2-containing medium on days 3 and 7. Each peptide culture condition was generally run in triplicate replicate wells. The leukapheresis product for the unexposed donors was obtained through commercial purchase. Ficoll-Paque PLUS gradient centrifugation was used to isolate PBMCs from either whole blood or leukapheresis product. The PBMCs went either fresh into the expansion assay or into cryopreservation at -140 degrees C. The QIAamp Micro DNA Kit was used to extract genomic DNA from the CD4+ T cells.

The sample is drawn from a study of CD4 T cells in relation to SARS-CoV-2 and coronaviruses (dated by TCRdb to the early 2020s). Background on the whole study: In the ViraFEST assay, PBMCs were grown with antigen for 10 to 11 days, and TCR beta CDR3s were then sequenced to identify antigen-specific clonal expansions. An HIV-1 Nef peptide pool or a no-peptide culture served as the negative reference condition. HLA restriction was mapped for shared crossreactive spike epitopes using patient-derived lymphoblastoid cell lines. At the level of individual TCR clonotypes, the study evaluated whether memory CD4+ T cells crossreact between the spike proteins of SARS-CoV-2 and those of common cold coronaviruses. The Adaptive Biotechnologies TCR-sequencing kit was used for samples from a few pre-COVID donors and for the naive versus memory experiments, whereas the other data were Illumina-based. A different TCR-beta assay, based on Illumina, was used to sequence expansion assays from other donors in the study. What the research found in general, with its limitations: Because the crossreactivity analysis focused on spike protein, crossreactivity against other viral proteins was not assessed. Small numbers of patients and of tested TCRs were a limitation of the study. Pre-pandemic and post-infection samples were not both contributed by any donor, so tracing of the source of pre-existing responses was limited. Roughly 64% of donors had memory CD4+ clonotypes that crossrecognized SARS-CoV-2 and at least one common cold coronavirus spike. Crossreactive clones showed significantly weaker SARS-CoV-2-driven expansion than monoreactive clones, consistent with antigenic imprinting.

The germline V gene provides CDR1 MDHEN and CDR2 SYDVKM. CDR3 length: 13 amino acids, cysteine to phenylalanine. Just CDR3 DNA is preserved here, 39 bases in frame from base 1. Relative to germline, V is 10 bases shorter and J is 4 bases shorter, with 14 bases between their ends. The chain is assembled from TRBV28 and TRBJ1-5; the D gene is perhaps TRBD1, from 5 matching bases. The sequence derives from a human donor in good health. Sequencing input: CD4+ T cells from PBMCs, cultured in vitro. The nucleotides are TGTGCCACCTTCCCCAGGGCGAATCAGCCCCAGCATTTT. Translated, it gives CATFPRANQPQHF.